One and the same sample provided the 2 T cell receptor beta chains below, sequenced in a study of T-cell reconstitution after alpha-beta-depleted transplantation in children. Unique molecular identifiers were used to barcode this TCRbeta library. MiXCR was run by TCRdb on the PCR reads, yielding one entry per CDR3 protein. The sample comprises hundreds of thousands of distinct CDR3 sequences, 10% to 15% of which are singletons, and around 4.5% rests with the top ten. Sequences were derived from PBMCs, sampled from the stem cell graft. The receptor set was obtained from a human donor who donated a stem cell graft to a child with Fanconi anemia.

There are many counts of this clonotype. Without the conserved terminal phenylalanine or tryptophan, this CDR3 likely stems from a read error. The DNA is omitted, as the CDR3 cannot be located on it reliably, and the CDR3 follows TCRdb's listing. The genes are TRBV12-3 or TRBV12-4 and TRBJ1-2; the D call TRBD1 from the table was never checked on the DNA. Ends included, the CDR3 has 8 residues. The CDR3 is CASSFSGI.

The V gene is TRBV6-6, the J gene TRBJ2-1; no definite D call. The germline V gene encodes CDR1 MNHNY and CDR2 SVGAGI (reference sequence). The CDR3 totals 12 residues. V was clipped by 2 bases and J by 7 bases, with 6 bases between them. CDR3 region: CASSYTLNEQFF. The CDR3 nucleotides are TGTGCCAGCAGTTACACCCTAAATGAGCAGTTCTTC.